What follows are 17 T cell receptor beta chains derived from one specimen sequenced in a study of blood T cells in healthy people across ages. The use of a sample-barcoded 5' primer and a J-beta primer mix characterized a second PCR of roughly 7 to 11 cycles. From the 5' RACE reads, TCRdb called clonotypes with MiXCR, one entry per CDR3 protein. This sample has 1,300,000 or so distinct CDR3 sequences, with around 59% found just once. The material sequenced was blood. Receptors originate from a young man in good health.

The rearrangement uses TRBV29-1 and TRBJ2-4; D is perhaps TRBD2 (5 bases). The germline V gene encodes CDR1 SQVTM and CDR2 ANQGSEA. V was cut by 6 bases and J by 5 bases, with 14 bases left in between. The CDR3 extends over 13 amino acids. CDR3 nucleotides: TGCAGCGTAGTTAGCGACCCGCAAAACATTCAGTACTTC. As protein: CSVVSDPQNIQYF.

The V call is TRBV7-2, the J call TRBJ1-2; TRBD1 matches at 7 bases. V trimming: 1 base; J trimming: 6 bases; junction bases outside the gene matches: 5. The germline CDR1 and CDR2 sequences are SGHTA and FQGNSA. The CDR3 has 14 residues. CDR3 loop: CASSLGDSVNGYTF. Here the CDR3 DNA reads TGTGCCAGCAGCTTAGGGGACAGTGTCAATGGCTACACCTTC.

CDR3 amino acids: CASSATGLSVSGANVLTF. CDR3 nucleotides: TGTGCCAGCAGCGCAACAGGGCTTTCCGTCTCTGGGGCCAACGTCCTGACTTTC. The chain joins TRBV6-2 or TRBV6-3 to TRBJ2-6, with D possibly matching TRBD1 (6 bases). The germline V and J ends were trimmed by 6 bases and 0 bases, with 18 bases remaining between them. Germline-derived CDR1 and CDR2 are MNHEY and SVGEGT. The CDR3 length is 18 residues.

This clonotype was recorded a few times. This chain links TRBV10-3 with TRBJ2-1; 8 positions match TRBD2. This CDR3 region has 19 residues. Unmatched junction bases numbered 18, after V lost 8 bases and J lost 0 bases. Germline V gene sequence: CDR1 ENHRY, CDR2 SYGVKD. CDR3 coding DNA: TGTGCCATCGGTGGTAGGACTAGCCATAATTTTAGCTCCTACAATGAGCAGTTCTTC. It yields the protein CAIGGRTSHNFSSYNEQFF.

The genes are TRBV29-1 and TRBJ1-2; D is perhaps TRBD1 (5 bases). Germline V lookup: CDR1 SQVTM, CDR2 ANQGSEA. This CDR3 is 14 amino acids long. Trimming left V 4 bases short and J 1 base short, with 13 bases between. CDR3 sequence (DNA): TGCAGCGTTGCCACCGGGGGAGTTAACTATGGCTACACCTTC. Amino acid sequence: CSVATGGVNYGYTF.

The chain is built from TRBV7-9 and TRBJ1-1; D gene ambiguous. The V and J ends lost 5 bases and 5 bases respectively, with 18 bases between them. The germline V gene encodes CDR1 SEHNR and CDR2 FQNEAQ (reference sequence). The CDR3 is 15 amino acids. The CDR3 DNA follows: TGTGCCAGCAGCGTCCAGGCAACTGGGTGGACTGAAGCTTTCTTT. This sequence encodes CASSVQATGWTEAFF. Using reference TRBV7-9 and TRBJ1-1 for the parts outside the CDR3, the full variable domain is DTGVSQNPRHKITKRGQNVTFRCDPISEHNRLYWYRQTLGQGPEFLTYFQNEAQLEKSRLLSDRFSAERPKGSFSTLEIQRTEQGDSAMYLCASSVQATGWTEAFFGQGTRLTVV.

V usage is TRBV6-2 or TRBV6-3 and J usage is TRBJ2-1; the D is unclear. The ends were cut back, 4 bases at V and 10 bases at J, with 11 bases in the middle. The V gene's germline CDR1 is MNHEY and CDR2 SVGEGT. The CDR3 extends over 12 amino acids. This CDR3 reads CASSLMRREQFF. CDR3 DNA: TGTGCCAGCAGTTTGATGAGGAGAGAGCAGTTCTTC.

The CDR3 bases are TGTGCCAGCAGTTTCCCAGGGTTTAGTGAGACCCAGTACTTC. Translation gives CASSFPGFSETQYF. The chain recombines TRBV28 with TRBJ2-7, with a possible D match to TRBD1 (5 bases). The closer fit of TRBJ2-5 to the DNA end suggests the J call may be wrong. The CDR3 consists of 14 residues. The germline gives CDR1 MDHEN, CDR2 SYDVKM.

This chain uses TRBV29-1 with TRBJ2-7; 7 nucleotides agree with TRBD1. The V gene's germline CDR1 is SQVTM and CDR2 ANQGSEA. This CDR3 has 15 amino acids. CDR3 in DNA: TGCAGTGTGCACTGGGGACAGACGGAATCCTACGAGCAGTACTTC. Protein: CSVHWGQTESYEQYF.

The J gene is TRBJ2-7, the V gene TRBV25-1; 7 bases are shared with TRBD1. The J call may not be correct, given that the DNA end is closer to TRBJ2-1. Per germline, CDR1 MGHDK and CDR2 SYGVNS. The CDR3 extends over 16 amino acids. The CDR3 DNA is TGTGCCAGCAGTGAATCCCCTCCTCAGAGGGGGCAGGAGCAGTTCTTC. This sequence encodes CASSESPPQRGQEQFF.

DNA for the CDR3: TGTGCCTGGAGACAGGGGGGCCCCAATCAGCCCCAGCATTTT. Protein: CAWRQGGPNQPQHF. The chain recombines TRBV30 with TRBJ1-5; 8 nucleotides align to TRBD1. The CDR3 length is 14 residues. Looked up from germline, CDR1 is GTSNPN and CDR2 is SVGIG (reference sequence). V lost 3 bases to trimming and J lost 3 bases; unmatched junction nucleotides: 4.

This clonotype was counted only a few times. CDR3 amino acids: CASSQDRGYTF. CDR3 nucleotides: TGTGCCAGCAGCCAAGATCGAGGCTACACCTTC. The rearrangement uses TRBV3-1 and TRBJ1-2; D remains unclear. CDR3 length: 11 residues. CDR1 and CDR2 from the germline V gene are LGHDT and YNNKEL (reference sequence). V was cut by 0 bases and J by 8 bases, with 4 bases left in between. The variable domain in full, with the rest retrieved from reference TRBV3-1 and TRBJ1-2, is DTAVSQTPKYLVTQMGNDKSIKCEQNLGHDTMYWYKQDSKKFLKIMFSYNNKELIINETVPNRFSPKSPDKAHLNLHINSLELGDSAVYFCASSQDRGYTFGSGTRLTVV.

The chain links TRBV4-1 to TRBJ2-1; 11 bases fit TRBD2. With 1 base clipped from V and 2 bases from J, the junction kept 10 bases outside the gene matches. The CDR3 length is 19 residues. The germline V gene encodes CDR1 MGHRA and CDR2 YSYEKL. CDR3: CASSQVASGGPLAYNEQFF. The CDR3 nucleotides read TGCGCCAGCAGCCAAGTAGCTAGCGGGGGGCCGCTTGCCTACAATGAGCAGTTCTTC.

This clonotype was seen once. The CDR3 loop is CSATPGGPFEAFF. The CDR3 nucleotides are TGCAGTGCCACTCCGGGGGGGCCGTTTGAAGCTTTCTTT. This rearrangement joins TRBV20-1 to TRBJ1-1; tentative D call: TRBD1 (6 bases). V was pared by 6 bases and J by 7 bases, with 18 bases between. CDR1 is DFQATT and CDR2 is SNEGSKA in the germline V gene (reference sequence). This CDR3 comprises 13 residues.

This chain uses TRBV6-5 with TRBJ2-1, with 13 bases lining up with TRBD2. The germline V gene encodes CDR1 MNHEY and CDR2 SVGAGI. The ends lost 6 bases at V and 9 bases at J; junction bases unmatched: 5. This CDR3 is 14 amino acids long. The CDR3 DNA is TGTGCCAGCAGCACTAGCGGGGGGGCCTTTGAGCAGTTCTTC. It codes for CASSTSGGAFEQFF.

This chain joins TRBV19 and TRBJ2-1; 9 bases match TRBD1. CDR3 size: 14 residues. V lost 6 bases, J lost 8 bases, and 8 bases stayed unmatched. Germline V gives CDR1 LNHDA, CDR2 SQIVND (reference sequence). For the CDR3, the DNA is TGTGCCAGTAGCATCGGGACAGGGAGATATGAGCAGTTCTTC. This gives the protein CASSIGTGRYEQFF.

Of note for this clonotype: An end of the junction does not agree with germline; a read error may underlie this. The V call is TRBV6-5, the J call TRBJ2-6, with D tentatively TRBD1 (5 bases). Germline CDR1 reads MNHEY; CDR2 reads SVGAGI. The CDR3 is 14 residues long. The CDR3 bases are TGTGCCAGCAGGCCAGGGCCTGGGGCCAACGTCCCGACTTTC. Its translation: CASRPGPGANVPTF.